The 27 T cell receptor beta chains below come from one sample, sequenced in a study of regulatory T cells in long-lasting Graves disease. Sample time point: newly diagnosed GD, antithyroid drugs for less than 3 months. The TCR library was made from RNA extracted from PBMCs. Sequencing libraries for TCR beta were prepared with iRepertoire HTBI primers and Arm-PCR of CDR3 regions. TCRdb reprocessed the multiplex PCR reads via MiXCR and lists one record per CDR3 protein. Here the sample spans approximately 540,000 distinct CDR3 sequences, around 12% being singletons. This sample was also put to use in a study of T cells in Graves' hyperthyroidism and ophthalmopathy.

The source material was peripheral blood mononuclear cells (PBMCs), sampled at new diagnosis, from a patient treated with antithyroid drugs. All receptors come from a woman aged 25 to 39 with Graves disease.

This clonotype was seen repeatedly, ten times or more. The chain is built from TRBV9 and TRBJ2-1; D assignment may be TRBD1 or TRBD2 (6 bases each). The CDR3 totals 14 residues. Trimming cost V 0 bases and J 9 bases, with 13 bases left between them. Germline V gives CDR1 SGDLS, CDR2 YYNGEE. CDR3 sequence reads: CASSVAVQGGEQFF. CDR3 coding DNA: TGTGCCAGCAGCGTAGCTGTACAGGGAGGTGAGCAGTTCTTC.

This clonotype was found many times. V and J are TRBV20-1 and TRBJ2-2, with 11 bases fitting TRBD2. The junction had 1 base not matched to a gene; V was cut back by 3 bases and J by 4 bases. The CDR3 has 14 amino acids. CDR1 and CDR2 from the germline V gene are DFQATT and SNEGSKA (reference sequence). CDR3 amino acids: CSARTSGTTGELFF. CDR3 DNA sequence: TGCAGTGCTAGGACTAGCGGGACCACCGGGGAGCTGTTTTTT.

In this sample, this clonotype turned up many times. This chain joins TRBV24-1 and TRBJ2-1, with 14 bases aligning to TRBD2. Losses at the gene ends were 9 bases for V and 2 bases for J; bases not matched to a gene: 5. Germline assignment: CDR1 KGHDR and CDR2 SFDVKD. CDR3 length equals 16 residues. CDR3 DNA: TGTGCCACCGCCGGGACTAGCGGGAGTCCCTACAATGAGCAGTTCTTC. Its protein is CATAGTSGSPYNEQFF.

This clonotype has a count of ten or more. DNA of the CDR3: TGTGCCAGCAGTTCTCCTATCCTTACAACGGCTTTGAATGAAAAACTGTTTTTT. Protein sequence: CASSSPILTTALNEKLFF. The chain recombines TRBV28 with TRBJ1-4, with unresolved D. V was trimmed by 4 bases and J by 5 bases, leaving 23 bases between them. Germline CDR1 is MDHEN and CDR2 is SYDVKM. This CDR3 region has 18 residues. The whole variable domain, filled in from reference TRBV28 and TRBJ1-4, reads DVKVTQSSRYLVKRTGEKVFLECVQDMDHENMFWYRQDPGLGLRLIYFSYDVKMKEKGDIPEGYSVSREKKERFSLILESASTNQTSMYLCASSSPILTTALNEKLFFGSGTQLSVL.

This clonotype was counted many times. The DNA of the CDR3 is TGTGCCAGCAGGGCCCGGACAAGCACAGATACGCAGTATTTT. Its protein is CASRARTSTDTQYF. The V call is TRBV2, the J call TRBJ2-3, with D perhaps matching TRBD1 (5 bases). CDR3 length equals 14 residues. Trimming removed 6 bases at V and 0 bases at J, with 10 bases between. CDR1 and CDR2 (germline): SNHLY, FYNNEI.

The sample holds many counts of this clonotype. The rearrangement joins TRBV20-1 to TRBJ1-6; 7 bases fit TRBD1. J was trimmed by 9 bases and V by 1 base; bases with no gene match: 12. The CDR3 sequence is 16 residues long. Germline values: CDR1 DFQATT, CDR2 SNEGSKA (reference sequence). The CDR3 DNA sequence: TGCAGTGCTAGAGGAGGGGGCCACCGGCTAGGTTCACCCCTCCACTTT. It codes for CSARGGGHRLGSPLHF.

To note about this clonotype: A far larger clone lies a single base away; this is likely a read error. The chain carries TRBV11-2 and TRBJ2-4; TRBD1 is a possible D gene (5 bases). Germline CDR1 and CDR2: SGHAT and FQNNGV. V lost 7 bases and J 13 bases, leaving 20 bases between the germline ends. This CDR3 has 13 residues. As DNA, the CDR3 is TGTGCCAGCATCCGTGACAGACCGAATGAGCAGTACTTC. Translated: CASIRDRPNEQYF.

This clonotype was recorded at least ten times. The gene calls are TRBV20-1 and TRBJ1-6, with no clear D. The ends were cut back, 2 bases at V and 10 bases at J, with 12 bases in the middle. CDR3 length: 13 residues. Germline CDR1 reads DFQATT; CDR2 reads SNEGSKA (reference sequence). The DNA of the CDR3 is TGCAGTGCTAGACCGAGCCGCAACTCACCCCTCCACTTT. This gives the protein CSARPSRNSPLHF.

This clonotype has at least ten counts. The J gene is TRBJ1-1, the V gene TRBV3-1; tentative D call: TRBD1 (6 bases). The CDR3 runs to 14 residues. V was clipped by 4 bases and J by 2 bases, with 11 bases between them. CDR1 is LGHDT, CDR2 YNNKEL, per germline (reference sequence). DNA for the CDR3: TGTGCCAGCAGCCCACACAGGGACAACACTGAAGCTTTCTTT. Amino acid sequence: CASSPHRDNTEAFF.

This clonotype has at least ten counts. The V call is TRBV11-1, the J call TRBJ2-5; TRBD1 aligns across 9 bases. Per the germline V gene, CDR1 is SGHAT and CDR2 is FQDESV (reference sequence). Trimming cost V 1 base and J 1 base; bases outside gene matches: 7. This CDR3 contains 17 residues. The CDR3 DNA sequence: TGTGCCAGCAGCTTAGGGGGGACAGGGTATCGCCAAGAGACCCAGTACTTC. This translates into CASSLGGTGYRQETQYF.

The chain has TRBV5-4 and TRBJ2-1; no clear D. The CDR3 spans 15 residues. Per germline, CDR1 SGHNT and CDR2 YYREEE (reference sequence). V was cut by 4 bases and J by 3 bases, with 14 bases left in between. CDR3 in amino acids: CASSQSSNSYNEQFF. CDR3 in DNA: TGTGCCAGCAGCCAAAGCTCCAACAGCTACAATGAGCAGTTCTTC.

In its sample, this clonotype was seen a few times. The chain joins TRBV24-1 to TRBJ1-2; no definite D call. The V gene lost 2 bases and the J gene lost 6 bases, with 6 bases spanning the gap. The CDR3 is 12 amino acids. Germline CDR1 reads KGHDR; CDR2 reads SFDVKD. The CDR3 protein is CATSDSRDGYTF. The CDR3 DNA follows: TGTGCCACCAGTGATTCGAGGGATGGCTACACCTTC.

Ten or more counts support this clonotype. The chain couples TRBV2 to TRBJ2-7; TRBD2 matches 7 bases. Germline V gives CDR1 SNHLY, CDR2 FYNNEI. The CDR3 sequence is 15 residues long. V lost 4 bases to trimming and J lost 4 bases; unmatched junction nucleotides: 10. CDR3 in DNA: TGTGCCAGCAGTGTACAAGCGGGGTTGGGTTACGAGCAGTACTTC. This gives the protein CASSVQAGLGYEQYF.

The chain has TRBV28 and TRBJ1-2, with a tentative D call TRBD1 (5 bases). This CDR3 contains 13 residues. With 5 bases removed from V and 5 bases from J, the gap between germline ends came to 12 bases. Germline CDR1 and CDR2: MDHEN and SYDVKM. CDR3 region: CASSQDSQYGYTF. The CDR3 nucleotides are TGTGCCAGCAGTCAAGACAGTCAGTATGGCTACACCTTC.

This clonotype was seen at least ten times. V and J are TRBV3-1 and TRBJ2-5, with D perhaps matching TRBD1 or TRBD2 (5 bases each). V lost 6 bases and J 1 base, leaving 15 bases between the germline ends. The CDR3 covers 15 residues. Germline CDR1 is LGHDT and CDR2 is YNNKEL (reference sequence). The CDR3 protein is CASSPGTAFQETQYF. The CDR3 DNA reads TGTGCCAGCAGTCCCGGGACCGCCTTCCAAGAGACCCAGTACTTC.

This clonotype was seen only a few times. The chain is built from TRBV10-3 and TRBJ2-7, with 9 bases matching TRBD1. Germline V gene data show CDR1 as ENHRY and CDR2 as SYGVKD. With 3 bases clipped from V and 6 bases from J, the junction kept 12 bases outside the gene matches. This CDR3 spans 16 amino acids. DNA of the CDR3: TGTGCCATCAGTGATCCCAATACGCGGACAGGGGCCGAGCAGTACTTC. Amino acids: CAISDPNTRTGAEQYF.

This clonotype was seen a handful of times. The chain employs TRBV2 and TRBJ1-5; 9 bases match TRBD1. CDR1 and CDR2 from the germline V gene are SNHLY and FYNNEI. V gave up 3 bases and J gave up 7 bases; unmatched junction bases: 10. The CDR3 length is 16 residues. CDR3 sequence (DNA): TGTGCCAGCAGTGACAACGGTCGACAGGGGGGGCAGCCCCAGCATTTT. It yields the protein CASSDNGRQGGQPQHF.

The J gene is TRBJ2-6, the V gene TRBV30; 10 positions match TRBD1. This CDR3 comprises 15 residues. V lost 8 bases, J lost 2 bases, and 6 bases stayed unmatched. Germline CDR1 is GTSNPN and CDR2 is SVGIG (reference sequence). The CDR3 protein is CASDRGPAGANVLTF. The CDR3 bases are TGTGCCAGTGACAGGGGGCCGGCTGGGGCCAACGTCCTGACTTTC.

This clonotype was seen repeatedly, ten times or more. J is TRBJ2-7 and V is TRBV13; D gene ambiguous. The germline V gene encodes CDR1 PRHDT and CDR2 FYEKMQ (reference sequence). The CDR3 length is 13 residues. V lost 4 bases and J lost 3, with 10 bases in between. The CDR3 DNA sequence: TGTGCCAGCAGCTCCACGAAGCACTACGAGCAGTACTTC. This gives the protein CASSSTKHYEQYF. Supplemented by reference TRBV13 and TRBJ2-7, the full variable domain reads AAGVIQSPRHLIKEKRETATLKCYPIPRHDTVYWYQQGPGQDPQFLISFYEKMQSDKGSIPDRFSAQQFSDYHSELNMSSLELGDSALYFCASSSTKHYEQYFGPGTRLTVT.

This clonotype was recorded a few times. The germline gene is not matched at one end of the junction; a read error may be the cause. This sequence joins TRBV13 and TRBJ2-2; the match to TRBD2 covers 7 bases. The CDR3 covers 16 residues. Germline CDR1 reads PRHDT; CDR2 reads FYEKMQ (reference sequence). In DNA form, the CDR3 reads TGTGCCAGCAGCGAATTAGGGACTACTCGTACCGGGGAGCTGCTTTTT. Amino acid sequence: CASSELGTTRTGELLF.

This clonotype was detected ten times or more. The chain combines TRBV20-1 with TRBJ2-1; TRBD2 agrees at 8 bases. V shed 6 bases, J shed 7 bases, and the junction held 8 bases outside the gene matches. There are 13 residues in the CDR3. The germline CDR1 and CDR2 sequences are DFQATT and SNEGSKA (reference sequence). CDR3 coding DNA: TGCAGTGCGGTGTTCTTAGCGGGAAATGAGCAGTTCTTC. Amino acids: CSAVFLAGNEQFF.

This clonotype was found many times. The chain uses TRBV28 and TRBJ1-5; 7 positions match TRBD1. V shed 5 bases, J shed 7 bases, and the junction held 11 bases outside the gene matches. CDR3 length: 15 amino acids. In germline, CDR1 is MDHEN, CDR2 SYDVKM. In nucleotides, the CDR3 is TGTGCCAGCAGTGGGGACGGACGCAGGGGGCAGCCCCAGCATTTT. Encoded protein: CASSGDGRRGQPQHF.

This clonotype was observed at least ten times. The gene calls are TRBV6-2 or TRBV6-3 and TRBJ1-2, with D maybe TRBD1 (6 bases). Germline lookup yields CDR1 MNHEY and CDR2 SVGEGT. The CDR3 consists of 13 residues. Trimming took off 6 bases at V and 6 bases at J, with 14 bases between the two ends. CDR3 loop: CASRDGQLHGYTF. The CDR3 DNA sequence: TGTGCCAGCAGGGACGGACAGTTACATGGCTACACCTTC.

This clonotype was counted many times. The V and J genes are TRBV7-2 and TRBJ2-1, with unresolved D. The germline V gene has CDR1 SGHTA and CDR2 FQGNSA. Deletions cut 0 bases from V and 8 bases from J, with 11 bases between. The CDR3 runs 14 residues. The CDR3 sequence is CASSLAFRVHEQFF. CDR3 in DNA: TGTGCCAGCAGCTTAGCGTTCCGGGTCCATGAGCAGTTCTTC.

This clonotype was found many times. The V gene is TRBV29-1, the J gene TRBJ2-1, with D possibly TRBD2 on 7 matching bases. Trimming cost V 7 bases and J 6 bases, with 16 bases left between them. Germline V gives CDR1 SQVTM, CDR2 ANQGSEA. There are 13 residues in the CDR3. CDR3 DNA: TGCAGCGCGAGGGGGGGTGGGGGCAATGAGCAGTTCTTC. It codes for CSARGGGGNEQFF.

This clonotype has at least ten counts. This chain joins TRBV4-1 and TRBJ2-7; 13 nucleotides match TRBD2. The CDR3 has 16 residues. V dropped 4 bases and J dropped 4; count of bases not matched to a gene: 7. Germline V gene sequence: CDR1 MGHRA, CDR2 YSYEKL. CDR3 nucleotide sequence: TGCGCCAGCAGCCCGGGACTAGCGGGGTTCGGGTACGAGCAGTACTTC. It is translated as CASSPGLAGFGYEQYF.

In regard to this clonotype: It may be a read error: a sequence one base away is much more abundant. The chain carries TRBV7-8 and TRBJ2-7, with D unclear. Germline loops: CDR1 SGHVS, CDR2 FQNEAQ. The CDR3 has 15 amino acids. The CDR3 bases are TGTACCAGCAGCTTAATAACGGACCCCTCCTACGAGCAGTACTTC. Its translation: CTSSLITDPSYEQYF.